This TCR beta chain appears in the sequencing data of a study of T cell repertoires in cytomegalovirus infection (dated by TCRdb to the late 2010s). Regarding the complete study: Peptide stimulations targeted recently identified HLA-C-restricted CMV epitopes, whose presentation resists viral immunomodulation, together with well-studied HLA-B-restricted epitopes. The HLA type of each donor mattered for the analysis, because public TCR beta signatures pointed to carriage of CMV infection along with the matching HLA type. Broad study findings and their caveats: In both this cohort and an independent cohort of more than 350 donors, the cumulative frequency of public TCR beta family members distinguished carriers of CMV infection plus the relevant HLA type. The ex vivo response was dominated by HLA-C-restricted CMV-specific TCR beta clonotypes, which also provided the single most frequent clonotype in two of eight donors.

The instrument given in TCRdb is Illumina HiSeq 1500. The public reads were reprocessed in TCRdb via fastp at Q25 and MiXCR, keeping in-frame beta chains. Identical CDR3 protein sequences are pooled into one entry, listed with their most common genes and DNA. This sample comprises approximately 120,000 distinct CDR3 sequences, about 30% of them detected only once. About 81% of the sample goes to the ten largest clones. Taken from cysteine to phenylalanine, the CDR3 has 15 residues. Only the CDR3 part of the read is kept: 45 bases, read in frame from the first base. The junction shows trimming of 7 bases on V and 10 bases on J, and the gene matches do not reach 9 bases of it. Reading the germline V gene gives CDR1 MDHEN and CDR2 SYDVKM. This clonotype was seen many times. Its antigen is unknown. No base-level quality is on record; no much larger clone is a single base apart. Interpreted using the paper, the treatment or condition label stands for: in vitro stimulation with specific CMV peptide epitopes to enrich CMV-specific T cells.

Source: CD8+ T cells from cultured PBMCs, taken from culture after CMV antigen stimulation. Recombination joined TRBV28 with TRBJ2-1, and TRBD2 matches 14 of the central bases. The TCR originated in a human donor in good health (CMV status not recorded). Some clones in this sample may be carry-over from other donors' samples. The DNA sequence is given as TGTGCCAGCACCTTGACTAGCGGGGGGGCCCGCGAGCAGTTCTTC. Its translation is CASTLTSGGAREQFF.